This is a list of T cell receptor beta chains from one sample in a study of PD-1 blockade in classical Hodgkin lymphoma. Some clones are missing from TCRdb's copy, which holds only in-frame ones; the method was immunoSEQ multiplex PCR. The data show 40,000 to 45,000 clones, with roughly 78% seen just once and 13% held by the top ten. The specimen was peripheral blood mononuclear cells (PBMCs), collected at baseline. These receptors came from a human donor with classical Hodgkin lymphoma. Each CDR3 is given with its conserved first and last residue. A D gene is named only where the DNA matches it firmly. For some rows the clone size is stated as once, few or many, or as a class when expanded; others skip it.

TRBJ2-1 | TRBD2 | - | TRBV2 | TGTGCCAGCAGTGAAGCTAGCGGGGCCTACAATGAGCAGTTCTTC | CASSEASGAYNEQFF
TRBJ1-2 | - | - | TRBV2 | TGTGCCAGCACCCCGAGGGGGTATGGCTACACCTTC | CASTPRGYGYTF
TRBJ1-2 | TRBD1 | - | TRBV6-5 | TGTGCCAGCAGTTCAAATATCGACAGGGGCTATGGCTACACCTTC | CASSSNIDRGYGYTF
TRBJ2-1 | - | - | TRBV12-5 | TGTGCTAGTGGGCTCCCACCAGGATACAATGAGCAGTTCTTC | CASGLPPGYNEQFF
TRBJ2-5 | TRBD1 | - | TRBV11-3 | TGTGCCAGCATTACAGGTGGCGCAGGGGGACAAGAGACCCAGTACTTC | CASITGGAGGQETQYF
TRBJ1-1 | - | - | TRBV7-8 | TGTGCCAGCAGCCAGAGGTCGGGTACTGAAGCTTTCTTT | CASSQRSGTEAFF
TRBJ1-1 | TRBD1 | - | TRBV18 | TGTGCCAGCTCACCGGAACAGGGGGCGCAAAGTGAAGCTTTCTTT | CASSPEQGAQSEAFF
TRBJ2-3 | TRBD2 | - | TRBV5-4 | TGTGCCAGCAGCTTTCGGGGGGGCCGAGTAGATACGCAGTATTTT | CASSFRGGRVDTQYF
TRBJ2-7 | TRBD1 | - | TRBV7-2 | TGTGCCAGCGGACAGGAGACCGGGTCCTACGAGCAGTACTTC | CASGQETGSYEQYF
TRBJ1-1 | - | - | TRBV7-9 | TGTGCCAGCAGCTCGGGGGCAAACACTGAAGCTTTCTTT | CASSSGANTEAFF
TRBJ2-7 | - | - | TRBV9 | TGTGCCAGCAGCTCCCCAGGGCAGGGTCCCAACGAGCAGTACTTC | CASSSPGQGPNEQYF
TRBJ2-7 | - | - | TRBV9 | TGTGCCAGCAGCGTACCCCGCACGGGGTACGAGCAGTACTTC | CASSVPRTGYEQYF
TRBJ1-5 | TRBD1 | - | TRBV12-5 | TGTGCTAGTGGTTTGATCATCGACAGGGGAATTCAGCCCCAGCATTTT | CASGLIIDRGIQPQHF
TRBJ2-1 | - | - | TRBV4-3 | TGCGCCAGCAGCCAAGATTTCGTTGGTCGGCAGGGCCCCTACAATGAGCAGTTCTTC | CASSQDFVGRQGPYNEQFF
TRBJ1-5 | - | - | TRBV15 | TGTGCCACCAGCAGACCCCAGGGGTTTGGCAATCAGCCCCAGCATTTT | CATSRPQGFGNQPQHF
TRBJ2-2 | TRBD2 | once | TRBV7-9 | TGTGCCAGCAGCGCGGGACTAGCGGGGGCCACCACCGGGGAGCTGTTTTTT | CASSAGLAGATTGELFF
TRBJ2-3 | TRBD2 | - | TRBV6-4 | TGTGCCACCGGGACTAGCGGGGGTTCTACGCAGTATTTT | CATGTSGGSTQYF
TRBJ2-7 | - | - | TRBV6-5 | TGTGCCAGCAACATCGGCAGCCGCGAGCAGTACTTC | CASNIGSREQYF
TRBJ1-2 | - | medium-sized | TRBV6-1 | TGTGCCAGCAGTGACAGGGGAATTAACTATGGCTACACCTTC | CASSDRGINYGYTF
TRBJ2-3 | TRBD2 | - | TRBV10-3 | TGTGCCATCACCCCGACTAGCGGGGGGTCGAGCACAGATACGCAGTATTTT | CAITPTSGGSSTDTQYF
TRBJ2-7 | TRBD1 | - | TRBV19 | TGTGCCAGTAGTGCCATAGGGACAGGTAGGACCGAGCAGTACTTC | CASSAIGTGRTEQYF